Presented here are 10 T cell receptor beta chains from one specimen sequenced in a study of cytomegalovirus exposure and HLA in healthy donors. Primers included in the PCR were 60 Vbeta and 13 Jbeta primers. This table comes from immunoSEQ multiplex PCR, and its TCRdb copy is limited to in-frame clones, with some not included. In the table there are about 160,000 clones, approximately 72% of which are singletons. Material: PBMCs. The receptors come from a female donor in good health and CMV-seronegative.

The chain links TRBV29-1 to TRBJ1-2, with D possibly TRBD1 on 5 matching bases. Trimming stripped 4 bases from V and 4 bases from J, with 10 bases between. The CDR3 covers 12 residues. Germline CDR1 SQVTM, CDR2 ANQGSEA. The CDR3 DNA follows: TGCAGCGTTGCGGGGGGACCCTATGGCTACACCTTC. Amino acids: CSVAGGPYGYTF.

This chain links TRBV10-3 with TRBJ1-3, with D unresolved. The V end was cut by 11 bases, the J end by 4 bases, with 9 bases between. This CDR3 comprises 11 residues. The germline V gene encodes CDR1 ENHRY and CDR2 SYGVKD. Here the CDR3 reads CAAQAGNTIYF. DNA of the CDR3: TGTGCCGCCCAGGCGGGAAACACCATATATTTT.

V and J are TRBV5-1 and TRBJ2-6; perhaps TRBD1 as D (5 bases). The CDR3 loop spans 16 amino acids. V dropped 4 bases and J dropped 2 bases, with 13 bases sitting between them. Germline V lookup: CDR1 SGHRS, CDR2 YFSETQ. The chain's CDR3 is CASSPPTVPGANVLTF. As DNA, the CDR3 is TGCGCCAGCAGCCCCCCGACAGTCCCTGGGGCCAACGTCCTGACTTTC.

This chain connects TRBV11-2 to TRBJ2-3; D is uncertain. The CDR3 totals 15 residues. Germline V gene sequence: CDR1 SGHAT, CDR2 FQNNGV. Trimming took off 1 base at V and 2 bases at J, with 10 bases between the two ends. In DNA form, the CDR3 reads TGTGCCAGCAGCTTAGGAGATCTTAACACAGATACGCAGTATTTT. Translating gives CASSLGDLNTDTQYF.

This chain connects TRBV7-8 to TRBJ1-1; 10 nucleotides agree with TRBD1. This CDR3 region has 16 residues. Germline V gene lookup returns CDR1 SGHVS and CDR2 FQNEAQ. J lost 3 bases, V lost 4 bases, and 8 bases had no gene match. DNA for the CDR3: TGTGCCAGCAGCTATTCAGGCGGGACAGGGGACACTGAAGCTTTCTTT. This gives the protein CASSYSGGTGDTEAFF.

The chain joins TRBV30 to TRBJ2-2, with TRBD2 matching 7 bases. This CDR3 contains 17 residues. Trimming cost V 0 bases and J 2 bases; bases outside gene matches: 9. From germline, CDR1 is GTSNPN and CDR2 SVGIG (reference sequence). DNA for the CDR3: TGTGCCTGGAGTGTACAAGTATGGGACTACAACACCGGGGAGCTGTTTTTT. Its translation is CAWSVQVWDYNTGELFF.

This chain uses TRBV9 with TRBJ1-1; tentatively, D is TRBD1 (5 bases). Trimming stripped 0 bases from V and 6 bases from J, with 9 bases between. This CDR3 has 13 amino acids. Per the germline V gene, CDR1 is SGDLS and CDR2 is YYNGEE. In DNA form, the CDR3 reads TGTGCCAGCAGCGTAGGCCAGGGCCCTGAAGCTTTCTTT. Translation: CASSVGQGPEAFF. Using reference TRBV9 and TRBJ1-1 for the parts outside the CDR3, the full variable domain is DSGVTQTPKHLITATGQRVTLRCSPRSGDLSVYWYQQSLDQGLQFLIQYYNGEERAKGNILERFSAQQFPDLHSELNLSSLELGDSALYFCASSVGQGPEAFFGQGTRLTVV.

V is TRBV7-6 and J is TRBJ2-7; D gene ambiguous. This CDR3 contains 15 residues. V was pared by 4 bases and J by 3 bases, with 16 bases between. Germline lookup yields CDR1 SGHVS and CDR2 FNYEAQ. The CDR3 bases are TGTGCCAGCAGCTCACTAACTGGCCTATTCTACGAGCAGTACTTC. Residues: CASSSLTGLFYEQYF.

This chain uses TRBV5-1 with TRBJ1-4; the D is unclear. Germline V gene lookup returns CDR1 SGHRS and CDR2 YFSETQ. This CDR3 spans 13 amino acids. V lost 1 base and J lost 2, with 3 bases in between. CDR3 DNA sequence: TGCGCCAGCAGCTTGCCGACTAATGAAAAACTGTTTTTT. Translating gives CASSLPTNEKLFF.

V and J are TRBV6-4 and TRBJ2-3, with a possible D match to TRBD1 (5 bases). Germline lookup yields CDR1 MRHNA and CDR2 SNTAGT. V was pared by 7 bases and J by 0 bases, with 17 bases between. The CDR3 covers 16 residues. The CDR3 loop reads CASMERGPPSTDTQYF. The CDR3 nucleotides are TGTGCCAGCATGGAAAGGGGTCCCCCTAGCACAGATACGCAGTATTTT.